Listed below are T cell receptor beta chains from one sample, sequenced in a study of PD-1 blockade in mismatch repair-deficient tumors. The repertoire was sequenced with immunoSEQ multiplex PCR; TCRdb's copy has only in-frame clones and lacks some. The sample yields some 120,000 clones, 60% to 85% seen once. Material: peripheral blood, obtained just over 59 weeks after starting pembrolizumab. These receptors came from an adult with mismatch repair-deficient cancer. CDR3s include the opening cysteine and the closing phenylalanine or tryptophan. D genes are given only for firm matches. Only part of the rows carry a size: once, few, many, or a class if the clone is expanded.

V gene	D gene	clone size	J gene	CDR3 DNA	CDR3 protein
TRBV14	NA	once	TRBJ2-7	TGTGCCAGCAGCCAAGAAGTGAGTCGGATCTACGAGCAGTACTTC	CASSQEVSRIYEQYF
TRBV9	TRBD2	NA	TRBJ2-1	TGTGCCAGCAGTTTCTCTCGCGGGAGTCATGAGCAGTTCTTC	CASSFSRGSHEQFF
TRBV11-2	NA	NA	TRBJ2-7	TGTGCCAGCAGCTTAATATCACATCCCTACGAGCAGTACTTC	CASSLISHPYEQYF
TRBV19	NA	NA	TRBJ2-2	TGTGCCAGTAGTCTGGGTCTGAACACCGGGGAGCTGTTTTTT	CASSLGLNTGELFF
TRBV29-1	NA	NA	TRBJ2-1	TGCAGCGTTGCAGGGAATGAGCAGTTCTTC	CSVAGNEQFF
TRBV5-1	TRBD2	few	TRBJ2-5	TGCGCCAGCAGCTTGTTAGCGGGGTTAAAAGAGACCCAGTACTTC	CASSLLAGLKETQYF
TRBV7-3	TRBD2	NA	TRBJ2-4	TGTGCCAGCAGCCCCGGACTAGCGGGAGCGGGGAAAAACATTCAGTACTTC	CASSPGLAGAGKNIQYF
TRBV7-6	NA	NA	TRBJ2-1	TGTGCCAGCAGCTTAGGAGCAGGACAGGGAGGGAGTGAGCAGTTCTTC	CASSLGAGQGGSEQFF
TRBV5-1	NA	NA	TRBJ1-2	TGCGCCAGCAGCGTAGAGCCGGGACGGAGAAACTATGGCTACACCTTC	CASSVEPGRRNYGYTF
TRBV7-2	TRBD2	NA	TRBJ2-1	TGTGCCAGCAGTGATAGCCGACGGACTAGCGGGATCCCCAATGAGCAGTTCTTC	CASSDSRRTSGIPNEQFF
TRBV6-1	TRBD2	once	TRBJ2-1	TGTGCCAGCAGTGCCTTAGCGGGAACCTACAATGAGCAGTTCTTC	CASSALAGTYNEQFF
TRBV29-1	TRBD1	NA	TRBJ1-2	TGCAGCGTTGAAGTACAGGGGACCTATGGCTACACCTTC	CSVEVQGTYGYTF
TRBV7-2	NA	NA	TRBJ2-1	TGTGCCAGCAGCTTAGTGGGACTGTCCTACAATGAGCAGTTCTTC	CASSLVGLSYNEQFF
TRBV4-1	NA	NA	TRBJ2-7	TGCGCCAGCAGCTCCGGGGGTTACGAGCAGTACTTC	CASSSGGYEQYF
TRBV10-3	NA	few	TRBJ1-2	TGTGCCATCAGCGGGACGCACGACGGCTACACCTTC	CAISGTHDGYTF
TRBV6-1	NA	NA	TRBJ1-5	TGTGCCAGCAGTGAAGGCCCGACAGCAAATCAGCCCCAGCATTTT	CASSEGPTANQPQHF
TRBV4-1	NA	NA	TRBJ1-1	TGCGCCAGCAGCCAACTACAGGCGAACACTGAAGCTTTCTTT	CASSQLQANTEAFF
TRBV18	NA	NA	TRBJ2-5	TGTGCCAGCTCCCAGGGGCAAGAGACCCAGTACTTC	CASSQGQETQYF
TRBV4-2	TRBD2	NA	TRBJ2-1	TGTGCCAGCAGCCCGGCGGGAACTAGCGGGATTCTTTACAATGAGCAGTTCTTC	CASSPAGTSGILYNEQFF
TRBV30	TRBD1	NA	TRBJ2-7	TGTGCCTGGAAAGGGGGCCAGACGGGCGAGCAGTACTTC	CAWKGGQTGEQYF
TRBV5-1	TRBD2	NA	TRBJ2-7	TGCGCCAGCACCCTACGACCCGGGACTAGCGGGACCTCCGAGCAGTACTTC	CASTLRPGTSGTSEQYF
TRBV6-1	NA	NA	TRBJ1-1	TGTGCCAGCCTTCCGTGGGGGTCCGGGAACACTGAAGCTTTCTTT	CASLPWGSGNTEAFF
TRBV7-8	NA	few	TRBJ2-7	TGTGCCAGCAGCTTAGCCGCTAGCCAGCAGTACTTC	CASSLAASQQYF
TRBV19	NA	NA	TRBJ1-2	TGTGCCAGTAGTGCCCAACAGAATCCGAACTATGGCTACACCTTC	CASSAQQNPNYGYTF
TRBV19	NA	once	TRBJ2-1	TGTGCCAGTAGTGCACAGGAAGCCAGGCGGGAGCAGTTCTTC	CASSAQEARREQFF
TRBV15	TRBD2	NA	TRBJ2-7	TGTGCCACCAGCTCCTGGACTAGCGGGGAGAACGAGCAGTACTTC	CATSSWTSGENEQYF
TRBV15	TRBD2	NA	TRBJ2-3	TGTGCCACCAGCAGAGATGGGGGGAGGGGTCGAGGCACAGATACGCAGTATTTT	CATSRDGGRGRGTDTQYF
TRBV5-5	TRBD2	NA	TRBJ2-1	TGTGCCAGCAGCTTGCGCCCGGAGGCGGGAGGGGGCCACAATGAGCAGTTCTTC	CASSLRPEAGGGHNEQFF
TRBV29-1	TRBD1	NA	TRBJ2-1	TGCAGCATTAGCGAGGGGACAGAGAACAATGAGCAGTTCTTC	CSISEGTENNEQFF
TRBV7-3	NA	few	TRBJ2-2	TGTGCCAGCAGGCCGCGTGTGGGGGACACCGGGGAGCTGTTTTTT	CASRPRVGDTGELFF
TRBV6-1	NA	NA	TRBJ2-2	TGTGCCAGCACGTGGAGTGGAACCGGGGAGCTGTTTTTT	CASTWSGTGELFF
TRBV4-1	NA	NA	TRBJ1-2	TGCGCCAGCAGCCAATGGGCCGGGGCACGGATCTATGGCTACACCTTC	CASSQWAGARIYGYTF
TRBV6-5	NA	NA	TRBJ1-1	TGTGCCAGCTACTCAGGGGTCACTGAAGCTTTCTTT	CASYSGVTEAFF
TRBV14	TRBD1	NA	TRBJ1-1	TGTGCCAGCAGCCCGCCAGGGGGCTTATTAGGAGCTTTCTTT	CASSPPGGLLGAFF
TRBV7-7	TRBD1	few	TRBJ2-1	TGTGCTAGCAGCTTGGACAGGACTAATGAGCAGTTCTTC	CASSLDRTNEQFF
TRBV13	NA	NA	TRBJ2-5	TGTGCCAGCACCTTACTTCCGGGACCCCAAGAGACCCAGTACTTC	CASTLLPGPQETQYF
TRBV5-1	NA	NA	TRBJ2-1	TGCGCCAGCAGCTTGAATACAGGGTCACGTAATGAGCAGTTCTTC	CASSLNTGSRNEQFF
TRBV7-9	NA	NA	TRBJ2-7	TGTGCCAGCAGCTTACAGGGGGGAGTGGAAGAGCAGTACTTC	CASSLQGGVEEQYF
TRBV9	NA	NA	TRBJ2-2	TGTGCCAGCAGCGTTAGCGGCAATATACACACCGGGGAGCTGTTTTTT	CASSVSGNIHTGELFF
TRBV9	NA	NA	TRBJ2-3	TGTGCCAGCAGCGTAGGTTCAGATACGCAGTATTTT	CASSVGSDTQYF
TRBV2	NA	few	TRBJ1-5	TGTGCCAGCAGTGAATTGGGGTCAACCTATCAGCCCCAGCATTTT	CASSELGSTYQPQHF
TRBV5-4	NA	NA	TRBJ1-2	TGTGCCAGCAGCCCTGACGGTAACTATGGCTACACCTTC	CASSPDGNYGYTF
TRBV7-8	NA	NA	TRBJ2-7	TGTGCCAGCAGCATTCAGGGACGCCAGAACCACGAGCAGTACTTC	CASSIQGRQNHEQYF
TRBV5-1	TRBD1	NA	TRBJ1-4	TGCGCCAGCAAAGCCGCAGGGGGAAATGAAAAACTGTTTTTT	CASKAAGGNEKLFF
TRBV13	NA	NA	TRBJ2-2	TGTGCCAGCAGCTTACGTGGGGAGAACACCGGGGAGCTGTTTTTT	CASSLRGENTGELFF
TRBV9	NA	once	TRBJ2-7	TGTGCCAGCAGCGTAGACCTGATGAGCTCCTACGAGCAGTACTTC	CASSVDLMSSYEQYF